Following are 9 T cell receptor beta chains from one sample sequenced in a study of blood T cells in healthy people across ages. Then a second PCR, running roughly 6 to 12 cycles, was carried out with a sample-barcoded 5' primer and a J-beta primer mix. TCRdb re-derived calls from the 5' RACE reads in MiXCR, one entry per CDR3 protein. In the table there are roughly 790,000 distinct CDR3 sequences, approximately 43% of which are singletons. The sequenced material came from blood. The receptors stem from a woman in her sixties in good health.

This clonotype appeared many times. J is TRBJ2-1 and V is TRBV4-2; the D gene is possibly TRBD2 (5 bases). The CDR3 covers 13 residues. Germline V lookup: CDR1 LGHNA, CDR2 YNFKEQ. Trimming shortened V by 0 bases and J by 13 bases, and 13 bases separated the two germline ends. CDR3 loop: CASSQDPLDSQFF. CDR3 sequence (DNA): TGTGCCAGCAGCCAAGATCCACTGGACTCCCAGTTCTTC.

The chain combines TRBV20-1 with TRBJ2-1; D is uncertain. This CDR3 is 14 amino acids long. Trimming took off 0 bases at V and 12 bases at J, with 18 bases between the two ends. Germline-derived CDR1 and CDR2 are DFQATT and SNEGSKA (reference sequence). CDR3 amino acids: CSARDPRTEIWQFF. The DNA of the CDR3 is TGCAGTGCTAGAGACCCCAGAACCGAAATTTGGCAGTTCTTC.

The gene calls are TRBV4-2 and TRBJ2-3, with 10 bases lining up with TRBD2. This CDR3 is 17 amino acids long. Germline CDR1 and CDR2: LGHNA and YNFKEQ. V was clipped by 4 bases and J by 2 bases; unmatched bases: 9. The CDR3 spells CASSPGGLADITDTQYF. CDR3 bases: TGTGCCAGCAGCCCCGGTGGACTAGCGGATATCACAGATACGCAGTATTTT.

The chain links TRBV2 to TRBJ2-5; weak D call: TRBD1 (5 bases). The germline V and J ends were trimmed by 7 bases and 3 bases, with 15 bases remaining between them. The CDR3 is 14 residues long. Germline lookup yields CDR1 SNHLY and CDR2 FYNNEI. CDR3 loop: CASTPGHFKETQYF. The CDR3 DNA sequence: TGTGCCAGCACCCCAGGGCACTTCAAAGAGACCCAGTACTTC.

This clonotype was detected a few times. The chain couples TRBV20-1 to TRBJ2-4; 7 bases agree with TRBD2. Judging by the DNA end, TRBJ2-7 fits better; the J call may be wrong. The CDR3 extends over 13 amino acids. CDR1 is DFQATT and CDR2 is SNEGSKA in the germline V gene (reference sequence). CDR3 coding DNA: TGCAGTGCGATCCCCGGGGGGAGTTACGAGCAGTACTTC. Amino acids: CSAIPGGSYEQYF.

J is TRBJ2-5 and V is TRBV11-1; 8 bases align to TRBD2. The CDR3 runs to 17 residues. The ends lost 5 bases at V and 2 bases at J; junction bases unmatched: 13. Germline V lookup: CDR1 SGHAT, CDR2 FQDESV (reference sequence). The CDR3 DNA sequence: TGTGCCAGCAGCCGAACTATAGCGGGGACCTTTCAAGAGACCCAGTACTTC. Protein sequence: CASSRTIAGTFQETQYF.

This clonotype occurred a few times. The V call is TRBV7-9, the J call TRBJ2-1; possible D gene TRBD2, 6 bases. The end of the DNA aligns better with TRBJ2-7, so the J call may be wrong. Germline CDR1 is SEHNR and CDR2 is FQNEAQ (reference sequence). The CDR3 spans 18 residues. The CDR3 spells CASSLAAGIAGTYNEQYF. CDR3 in DNA: TGTGCCAGCAGCTTAGCGGCGGGGATAGCCGGGACGTACAATGAGCAGTACTTC.

This clonotype was seen a few times. The chain recombines TRBV7-2 with TRBJ2-5; D not certain. This CDR3 has 14 amino acids. From germline, CDR1 is SGHTA and CDR2 FQGNSA. Trimming removed 4 bases at V and 7 bases at J, with 16 bases between. The chain's CDR3 is CASSSHDTKGTQYF. The CDR3 nucleotides read TGTGCCAGCAGCTCCCACGACACCAAGGGGACCCAGTACTTC. Filled out from reference TRBV7-2 and TRBJ2-5, the complete variable domain reads GAGVSQSPSNKVTEKGKDVELRCDPISGHTALYWYRQSLGQGLEFLIYFQGNSAPDKSGLPSDRFSAERTGGSVSTLTIQRTQQEDSAVYLCASSSHDTKGTQYFGPGTRLLVL.

This clonotype was found a few times. CDR3 nucleotide sequence: TGTGCCAGCAGCCCCGGGCCTCCCCGGGGAGAGACCCAGTACTTC. It codes for CASSPGPPRGETQYF. V is TRBV3-1 and J is TRBJ2-5, with TRBD2 as a possible D gene (5 bases). V lost 4 bases and J 4 bases, leaving 16 bases between the germline ends. Germline V gives CDR1 LGHDT, CDR2 YNNKEL (reference sequence). CDR3 length: 15 residues.